Shown below are 8 T cell receptor beta chains from a single sample sequenced in a study of blood T cell repertoires in COVID-19. The assay was immunoSEQ multiplex PCR, and TCRdb's table has in-frame clones only and misses some. Of fewer than 300,000 clones listed, 90% are singletons. The sample taken for sequencing was PBMCs or T cells enriched from blood (not recorded which). Source of these receptors: a woman aged 25 to 39 who had recovered from COVID-19.

V usage is TRBV7-8 and J usage is TRBJ2-5; the D gene is possibly TRBD2 (5 bases). Between the trimmed V and J ends, which lost 2 bases and 5 bases, there was a span of 12 bases. Germline assignment: CDR1 SGHVS and CDR2 FQNEAQ. The CDR3 runs 14 residues. The CDR3 spells CASSLKPRGETQYF. CDR3 DNA: TGTGCCAGCAGCTTAAAACCAAGAGGGGAGACCCAGTACTTC.

This clone has only one observation. The rearrangement uses TRBV4-3 and TRBJ2-1, with 8 bases that match TRBD2. V gave up 0 bases and J gave up 9 bases; unmatched junction bases: 10. The length of the CDR3 is 16 residues. Germline V gene sequence: CDR1 LGHNA, CDR2 YSLEER. CDR3 bases: TGCGCCAGCAGCCAAGACGCAAGCGGGAGCGTTGGTGAGCAGTTCTTC. Translating gives CASSQDASGSVGEQFF.

The chain joins TRBV5-8 to TRBJ2-4, with 7 bases aligning to TRBD2. CDR1 is SGHTS, CDR2 YDEGEE, per germline. The trim removed 5 bases at V and 5 bases at J, leaving 7 bases unmatched. This CDR3 spans 14 amino acids. CDR3 in DNA: TGTGCCAGCAGTCGAAGGGCGGGAGAAAACATTCAGTACTTC. Its protein is CASSRRAGENIQYF. The full variable domain, its missing parts supplied by reference TRBV5-8 and TRBJ2-4, is EAGVTQSPTHLIKTRGQQATLRCSPISGHTSVYWYQQALGLGLQFLLWYDEGEERNRGNFPPRFSGRQFPNYSSELNVNALELEDSALYLCASSRRAGENIQYFGAGTRLSVL.

The chain uses TRBV9 and TRBJ1-6, with 7 bases aligning to TRBD1. V gave up 4 bases and J gave up 6 bases; unmatched junction bases: 7. Germline values: CDR1 SGDLS, CDR2 YYNGEE. The length of the CDR3 is 15 residues. Here the CDR3 DNA reads TGTGCCAGCAGCACTGACAGGGATCGTAATTCACCCCTCCACTTT. Translating it yields CASSTDRDRNSPLHF.

The chain couples TRBV27 to TRBJ2-2, with 8 positions matching TRBD2. There are 18 residues in the CDR3. CDR1 is MNHEY and CDR2 is SMNVEV in the germline V gene (reference sequence). Trimming at V came to 4 bases and at J to 0 bases, leaving 10 bases not matched to a gene. The DNA for the CDR3 is TGTGCCAGCAGTTCTCACCATTTAGCGGGGCCGAACACCGGGGAGCTGTTTTTT. It is translated as CASSSHHLAGPNTGELFF.

The chain links TRBV7-2 to TRBJ2-1; 11 bases map to TRBD2. This CDR3 contains 16 residues. CDR1 is SGHTA and CDR2 is FQGNSA in the germline V gene. V lost 5 bases to trimming and J lost 3 bases; unmatched junction nucleotides: 6. The CDR3 protein is CASSTTSGSGYNEQFF. The CDR3 coding sequence is TGTGCCAGCAGCACTACTAGCGGGAGTGGCTACAATGAGCAGTTCTTC. The full variable domain, its missing parts supplied by reference TRBV7-2 and TRBJ2-1, is GAGVSQSPSNKVTEKGKDVELRCDPISGHTALYWYRQSLGQGLEFLIYFQGNSAPDKSGLPSDRFSAERTGGSVSTLTIQRTQQEDSAVYLCASSTTSGSGYNEQFFGPGTRLTVL.

The rearrangement joins TRBV4-3 to TRBJ1-6; D not certain. This CDR3 is built from 15 residues. The germline V gene encodes CDR1 LGHNA and CDR2 YSLEER. V lost 1 base to trimming and J lost 0 bases, with 4 bases between them. The CDR3 nucleotides are TGCGCCAGCAGCCAAGTGAGCTCCTATAATTCACCCCTCCACTTT. This gives the protein CASSQVSSYNSPLHF.

The rearrangement joins TRBV30 to TRBJ1-2; D not certain. Germline V gene sequence: CDR1 GTSNPN, CDR2 SVGIG (reference sequence). The CDR3 has 14 amino acids. V was pared by 8 bases and J by 7 bases, with 23 bases between. The CDR3 reads CARRGSRFEAGYTF. The CDR3 region has the DNA TGTGCCCGGCGTGGCTCCAGATTCGAGGCTGGCTACACCTTC.